Listed here are 21 T cell receptor beta chains from one sample, sequenced in a study of T cell responses to AZD1222 COVID-19 vaccine. TCRdb's copy holds only in-frame clones and misses some; the assay was immunoSEQ multiplex PCR. In the table there are 150,000 to 200,000 clones, roughly 94% of which are singletons. The input for sequencing was peripheral blood, taken 28 days after the second AZD1222 dose. These receptors were collected from an adult who received the AZD1222 COVID-19 vaccine.

The chain carries TRBV5-1 and TRBJ1-1, with a possible D match to TRBD1 (6 bases). Germline V gene lookup returns CDR1 SGHRS and CDR2 YFSETQ. CDR3 length: 16 residues. The V and J ends lost 4 bases and 1 base respectively, with 17 bases between them. The CDR3 DNA follows: TGCGCCAGCAGCGTCACACCGGGACAACGGAACACTGAAGCTTTCTTT. Its translation is CASSVTPGQRNTEAFF.

In DNA form, the CDR3 reads TGTGCCAGCAGCTATCAAAGCTCCTACGAGCAGTACTTC. This sequence encodes CASSYQSSYEQYF. This rearrangement joins TRBV11-2 to TRBJ2-7; D ambiguous. Trimming took off 4 bases at V and 0 bases at J, with 7 bases between the two ends. Germline V CDR1 and CDR2: SGHAT, FQNNGV. The CDR3 is made up of 13 amino acids.

This rearrangement joins TRBV12-5 to TRBJ2-4; 7 bases align to TRBD1. CDR1 and CDR2 (germline): LGHNT, FRNRAP. This CDR3 region has 20 residues. Unmatched junction bases numbered 15, after V lost 0 bases and J lost 1 base. CDR3 sequence: CASGLVLGTVGGNAKNIQYF. The CDR3 nucleotides read TGTGCTAGTGGTTTGGTACTGGGGACAGTAGGGGGAAATGCCAAAAACATTCAGTACTTC.

The rearrangement joins TRBV5-6 to TRBJ1-2; the D gene is possibly TRBD1 (5 bases). The CDR3 extends over 17 amino acids. Germline V gene sequence: CDR1 SGHDT, CDR2 YYEEEE. V was trimmed by 1 base and J by 0 bases, leaving 16 bases between them. The CDR3 region has the DNA TGTGCCAGCAGCTTGAGGTTCCGGGGCAGCTCTAACTATGGCTACACCTTC. Translation gives CASSLRFRGSSNYGYTF.

This clone was seen a few times. The chain recombines TRBV5-6 with TRBJ2-1, with D unclear. Germline V CDR1 and CDR2: SGHDT, YYEEEE. The length of the CDR3 is 11 residues. Trimming took 3 bases from V and 7 from J, leaving 5 bases between them. CDR3 protein: CASSYENEQFF. The CDR3 DNA reads as TGTGCCAGCAGCTACGAGAATGAGCAGTTCTTC.

The rearrangement uses TRBV7-2 and TRBJ2-2; D is ambiguous. Germline V gene sequence: CDR1 SGHTA, CDR2 FQGNSA. V gave up 4 bases and J gave up 3 bases, with 12 bases separating them. CDR3 length equals 15 residues. The CDR3 region has the DNA TGTGCCAGCAGCTCCAGGCCTCGGGACACCGGGGAGCTGTTTTTT. It specifies CASSSRPRDTGELFF.

The rearrangement links TRBV3-1 (or the pseudogene TRBV3-2) to TRBJ2-7; TRBD2 aligns across 12 bases. This CDR3 comprises 15 residues. J was trimmed by 3 bases and V by 8 bases; bases with no gene match: 8. Germline loops: CDR1 LGHDT, CDR2 YNNKEL (reference sequence). CDR3 DNA sequence: TGTGCCAGCCGCAGGACTAGCGGGAAGGTCTACGAGCAGTACTTC. Translating it yields CASRRTSGKVYEQYF.

This chain uses TRBV15 with TRBJ1-5; 8 bases fit TRBD1. The junction had 14 bases not matched to a gene; V was cut back by 5 bases and J by 2 bases. This CDR3 has 18 amino acids. Germline CDR1 reads LNHNV; CDR2 reads YYDKDF (reference sequence). The CDR3 coding sequence is TGTGCCACCAGCCAAGACAGGGGCGTCGAAGTGGGCAATCAGCCCCAGCATTTT. It translates to CATSQDRGVEVGNQPQHF.

V and J are TRBV4-3 and TRBJ1-1, with D tentatively TRBD1 (5 bases). The V end was cut by 4 bases, the J end by 1 base, with 10 bases between. The CDR3 length is 14 residues. From germline, CDR1 is LGHNA and CDR2 YSLEER. The CDR3 protein is CASSRGRENTEAFF. The CDR3 DNA follows: TGCGCCAGCAGCCGGGGCCGGGAGAACACTGAAGCTTTCTTT.

The gene calls are TRBV27 and TRBJ1-1; 7 bases map to TRBD1. The germline V gene encodes CDR1 MNHEY and CDR2 SMNVEV (reference sequence). The CDR3 extends over 19 amino acids. Trimming at V came to 0 bases and at J to 5 bases, leaving 18 bases not matched to a gene. CDR3 region: CASSLSGLTGRGEGTEAFF. The CDR3 nucleotides are TGTGCCAGCAGTTTATCAGGGTTGACAGGGAGGGGTGAGGGGACTGAAGCTTTCTTT.

V gene TRBV2 combines with J gene TRBJ1-1; D remains unclear. CDR1 and CDR2 (germline): SNHLY, FYNNEI. V shed 10 bases and J shed 6 bases, with 27 bases lying between them. The CDR3 covers 16 residues. In DNA form, the CDR3 reads TGTGCCAACCAGCCCCCGCTAGCTGGGGTTAGGGCTGAAGCTTTCTTT. It is translated as CANQPPLAGVRAEAFF.

The chain has TRBV5-5 and TRBJ2-3, with 9 bases identical to TRBD2. V lost 4 bases and J lost 5; bases outside the gene matches: 5. This CDR3 comprises 14 residues. Germline V CDR1 and CDR2: SGHKS, YYEKEE (reference sequence). The CDR3 spells CASSRGGAEDTQYF. The CDR3 region has the DNA TGTGCCAGCAGCCGCGGGGGGGCGGAAGATACGCAGTATTTT.

The rearrangement uses TRBV5-1 and TRBJ2-7, with D maybe TRBD2 (5 bases). CDR3 length: 14 amino acids. V gave up 2 bases and J gave up 2 bases, with 11 bases separating them. The germline gives CDR1 SGHRS, CDR2 YFSETQ. The CDR3 sequence: CASSFGGATYEQYF. For the CDR3, the DNA is TGCGCCAGCAGCTTTGGAGGTGCCACCTACGAGCAGTACTTC.

This clone was found once. This sequence joins TRBV7-2 and TRBJ2-5; TRBD1 aligns across 9 bases. Germline CDR1 SGHTA, CDR2 FQGNSA. V lost 5 bases, J lost 4 bases, and 5 bases stayed unmatched. The CDR3 totals 14 residues. DNA for the CDR3: TGTGCCAGCAGCGCAGGGACAGGGATAGAGACCCAGTACTTC. Amino acids: CASSAGTGIETQYF.

V is TRBV12-3 or TRBV12-4 and J is TRBJ1-2, with D possibly being TRBD1 (5 bases). The CDR3 length is 11 residues. V lost 7 bases, J lost 7 bases, and 10 bases lay in between. In DNA, the CDR3 is TGTGCCAGCATGGGGGGGGGTGGCTACACCTTC. Protein sequence: CASMGGGGYTF.

This clone was detected only once. The rearrangement joins TRBV9 to TRBJ1-5; TRBD1 aligns across 8 bases. Looked up from germline, CDR1 is SGDLS and CDR2 is YYNGEE. The CDR3 contains 15 residues. J was trimmed by 8 bases and V by 0 bases; bases with no gene match: 7. This CDR3 reads CASSVDPGGAEPQHF. In DNA form, the CDR3 reads TGTGCCAGCAGCGTAGACCCAGGGGGCGCGGAGCCCCAGCATTTT. The whole variable domain, remainder taken from reference TRBV9 and TRBJ1-5, is DSGVTQTPKHLITATGQRVTLRCSPRSGDLSVYWYQQSLDQGLQFLIQYYNGEERAKGNILERFSAQQFPDLHSELNLSSLELGDSALYFCASSVDPGGAEPQHFGDGTRLSIL.

A single count supports this clone. The rearrangement uses TRBV9 and TRBJ1-3; D is unclear. The V gene's germline CDR1 is SGDLS and CDR2 YYNGEE. V lost 0 bases, J lost 0 bases, and 10 bases lay in between. This CDR3 is 16 amino acids long. CDR3 in DNA: TGTGCCAGCAGCGTAGGCCCGACTAGCTCTGGAAACACCATATATTTT. This translates into CASSVGPTSSGNTIYF.

The rearrangement links TRBV7-9 to TRBJ1-1, with 10 positions matching TRBD1. The germline V gene has CDR1 SEHNR and CDR2 FQNEAQ (reference sequence). This CDR3 spans 16 amino acids. V dropped 5 bases and J dropped 5; count of bases not matched to a gene: 11. The CDR3 DNA reads as TGTGCCAGCAGCCGGTTATACCGGGACAGGGGTACTGAAGCTTTCTTT. Residues: CASSRLYRDRGTEAFF. Variable domain in full (rest from reference TRBV7-9 and TRBJ1-1): DTGVSQNPRHKITKRGQNVTFRCDPISEHNRLYWYRQTLGQGPEFLTYFQNEAQLEKSRLLSDRFSAERPKGSFSTLEIQRTEQGDSAMYLCASSRLYRDRGTEAFFGQGTRLTVV.

This clone came up a few times. The rearrangement joins TRBV5-1 to TRBJ1-3, with D tentatively TRBD1 (5 bases). Trimming removed 0 bases at V and 0 bases at J, with 13 bases between. The CDR3 has 17 amino acids. The V gene's germline CDR1 is SGHRS and CDR2 YFSETQ. The CDR3 sequence: CASSLGGSSRSGNTIYF. The CDR3 DNA sequence: TGCGCCAGCAGCTTGGGGGGCTCATCTCGCTCTGGAAACACCATATATTTT.

CDR3 loop: CASSDTQGGTEAFF. The CDR3 DNA reads TGTGCCAGCAGTGACACGCAGGGTGGAACTGAAGCTTTCTTT. The chain combines TRBV2 with TRBJ1-1; possible D gene TRBD1, 5 bases. Trimming shortened V by 3 bases and J by 5 bases, and 13 bases separated the two germline ends. Germline values: CDR1 SNHLY, CDR2 FYNNEI. This CDR3 is 14 amino acids long.

V usage is TRBV12-5 and J usage is TRBJ2-1; D gene unclear. This CDR3 has 15 amino acids. The germline gives CDR1 LGHNT, CDR2 FRNRAP. The ends were cut back, 5 bases at V and 0 bases at J, with 11 bases in the middle. The CDR3 is CASGTGPTSYNEQFF. In DNA form, the CDR3 reads TGTGCTAGTGGTACCGGACCGACCTCCTACAATGAGCAGTTCTTC.